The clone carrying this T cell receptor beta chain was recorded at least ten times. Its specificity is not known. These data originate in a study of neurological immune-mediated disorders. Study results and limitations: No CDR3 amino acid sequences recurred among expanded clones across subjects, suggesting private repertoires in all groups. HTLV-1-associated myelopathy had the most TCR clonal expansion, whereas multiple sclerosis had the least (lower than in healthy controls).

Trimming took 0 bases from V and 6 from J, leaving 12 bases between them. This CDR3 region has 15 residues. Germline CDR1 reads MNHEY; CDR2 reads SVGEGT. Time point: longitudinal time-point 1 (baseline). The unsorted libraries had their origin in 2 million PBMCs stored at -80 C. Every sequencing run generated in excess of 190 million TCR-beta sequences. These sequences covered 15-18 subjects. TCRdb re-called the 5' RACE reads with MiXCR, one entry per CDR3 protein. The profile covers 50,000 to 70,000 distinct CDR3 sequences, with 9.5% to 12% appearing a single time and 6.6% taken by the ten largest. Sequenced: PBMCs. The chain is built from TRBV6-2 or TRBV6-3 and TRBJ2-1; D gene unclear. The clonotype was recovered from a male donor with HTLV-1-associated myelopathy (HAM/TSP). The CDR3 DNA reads TGTGCCAGCAGTTACTCTTTCGGAGTTTTCAATGAGCAGTTCTTC. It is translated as CASSYSFGVFNEQFF.